A selection of T cell receptor beta chains follows, all from one sample in a study of blood T cell repertoires in COVID-19. The method was immunoSEQ multiplex PCR; TCRdb's version includes in-frame clones alone and lacks a portion of them. The profile shows 200,000 to 250,000 clones, roughly nine tenths of them singletons. The sample taken for sequencing was PBMCs or T cells enriched from blood (not recorded which). Every receptor here comes from a woman in her fifties or sixties in a cohort exposed to, infected with or recovered from COVID-19 (not recorded which). CDR3s include the opening cysteine and the closing phenylalanine or tryptophan. D genes are given only for firm matches. Rows may omit the clone size; those that give it use once, few, many or a size class.

TRBD2,TRBV7-2,TRBJ2-5,.,TGTGCCAGCAGCCAAAGACTAGCGGGGCGAGAGACCCAGTACTTC,CASSQRLAGRETQYF
.,TRBV21-1,TRBJ2-2,.,TGTGCCAGCAGCAGCCACCGCCGACTCAACACCGGGGAGCTGTTTTTT,CASSSHRRLNTGELFF
TRBD2,TRBV10-3,TRBJ2-5,.,TGTGCCATCGCAGTAGCGGGGGGGAATCAAGAGACCCAGTACTTC,CAIAVAGGNQETQYF
.,TRBV4-3,TRBJ2-1,.,TGCGCCAGCAGCCAAGCCGGGACTTGGGCGGCTGAGCAGTTCTTC,CASSQAGTWAAEQFF
.,TRBV5-8,TRBJ1-1,.,TGTGCCAGCAGCGCTCCAGGTGAAGCTTTCTTT,CASSAPGEAFF
.,TRBV7-9,TRBJ1-3,.,TGTGCCAGCAGCTTTTCGAGAGTTCCGCTAGTCAACACCATATATTTT,CASSFSRVPLVNTIYF
.,TRBV27,TRBJ1-6,.,TGTGCCAGCAGTTTATCCCCCCGGGGTTCGGGCTCACCCCTCCACTTT,CASSLSPRGSGSPLHF
.,TRBV6-1,TRBJ1-5,.,TGTGCCAGCAGTGAGGACAGCCCAAGGCGGCCCCAGCATTTT,CASSEDSPRRPQHF
TRBD1,TRBV5-4,TRBJ1-2,few,TGTGCCAGCAGCTCCCTCGGACAGGGCCCTTTCTATGGCTACACCTTC,CASSSLGQGPFYGYTF
TRBD2,TRBV7-2,TRBJ2-3,.,TGTGCCAGCAGCTTAAAGCGGGGGGCTCCTAATACGCAGTATTTT,CASSLKRGAPNTQYF
.,TRBV6-5,TRBJ1-5,.,TGTGCCAGCAGTTCGGGGGGGGAGCCCCAGCATTTT,CASSSGGEPQHF
.,TRBV30,TRBJ1-5,.,TGTGCCTGGAGCCACAGGGGCAATCAGCCCCAGCATTTT,CAWSHRGNQPQHF
.,TRBV11-2,TRBJ2-3,.,TGTGCCAGCAGCTTAGATCCGGGGTATACGCAGTATTTT,CASSLDPGYTQYF
TRBD1,TRBV20-1,TRBJ1-2,.,TGCAGTGCTAGAGAGGGACAGTACACCTTC,CSAREGQYTF
.,TRBV27,TRBJ2-7,.,TGTGCCAGTAAGACAGGTTTGCGCGAGCAGTACTTC,CASKTGLREQYF
.,TRBV21-1,TRBJ1-1,.,TGTGCCAACCTGACAGGGACCACTGAAGCTTTCTTT,CANLTGTTEAFF
.,TRBV9,TRBJ1-6,few,TGTGCCAGCAGCGTAGCTAAGACCTATAATTCACCCCTCCACTTT,CASSVAKTYNSPLHF
.,TRBV27,TRBJ2-7,.,TGTGCCAGCAGTTTTCCCACCTACGAGCAGTACTTC,CASSFPTYEQYF
.,TRBV6-5,TRBJ1-4,.,TGTGCCAGCAGCTCCGGGTTTACAACTAATGAAAAACTGTTTTTT,CASSSGFTTNEKLFF
.,TRBV27,TRBJ1-2,once,TGTGCCAGCAGTTTGTCAGAGGCCTATGGCTACACCTTC,CASSLSEAYGYTF
TRBD1,TRBV18,TRBJ1-2,few,TGTGCCAGCTCACCCGGAGTGTCCTCGGCCGGGACAGGACTTAATGGCTACACCTTC,CASSPGVSSAGTGLNGYTF
TRBD1,TRBV5-8,TRBJ1-5,.,TGTGCCAGCATCCTAAGACAGGGGTTTAATCAGCCCCAGCATTTT,CASILRQGFNQPQHF
.,TRBV18,TRBJ1-6,.,TGTGCCAGCTCACGACCGGGACTTTATAATTCACCCCTCCACTTT,CASSRPGLYNSPLHF
.,TRBV7-2,TRBJ1-4,.,TGTGCCAGCAGGGGTGGAGGGAATGAAAAACTGTTTTTT,CASRGGGNEKLFF
.,TRBV9,TRBJ1-2,.,TGTGCCAGCAGCTCCCCCCTGAGGGTGGGCTATGGCTACACCTTC,CASSSPLRVGYGYTF
TRBD1,TRBV5-1,TRBJ1-5,.,TGCGCCAGCAGCTTGGACGCCCAGGGGGCCGGTCAGCCCCAGCATTTT,CASSLDAQGAGQPQHF
TRBD1,TRBV7-2,TRBJ1-5,.,TGTGCCAGCAGCCCTCAGGCAGGACAGGGGAATCAGCCCCAGCATTTT,CASSPQAGQGNQPQHF
.,TRBV3-1/TRBV3-2,TRBJ1-1,.,TGTGCCAGCAGCCAAGCTTGGAGGTCCATGAACACTGAAGCTTTCTTT,CASSQAWRSMNTEAFF
TRBD1,TRBV19,TRBJ2-7,.,TGTGCCAGTAGTGTCCAGGGGGCGGGCTCCTACGAGCAGTACTTC,CASSVQGAGSYEQYF
TRBD1,TRBV4-1,TRBJ2-4,.,TGCGCCAGCAGCCAACAGTTCGGGACAGGGGACTTAGCCAAAAACATTCAGTACTTC,CASSQQFGTGDLAKNIQYF
.,TRBV2,TRBJ1-3,.,TGTGCCAGCAGTGACAGGGCCTTTTCTGGAAACACCATATATTTT,CASSDRAFSGNTIYF
.,TRBV7-9,TRBJ1-4,.,TGTGCCAGCAGCTTAGGGGGCTTTGATGAAAAACTGTTTTTT,CASSLGGFDEKLFF
.,TRBV12-3/TRBV12-4,TRBJ1-2,.,TGTGCCAGCAGCCCGGGCCTCCGGGGTGGCTACACCTTC,CASSPGLRGGYTF
.,TRBV6-1,TRBJ1-6,.,TGTGCCAGCAGTGTCCCTCCGGGAACCATTGCTAATTCACCCCTCCACTTT,CASSVPPGTIANSPLHF
.,TRBV28,TRBJ2-7,.,TGTGCCAGCAGCCGCTCCTACGAGCAGTACTTC,CASSRSYEQYF
.,TRBV5-1,TRBJ1-6,.,TGCGCCAGCAGCTTGGGCCCCGGGGATAATTCACCCCTCCACTTT,CASSLGPGDNSPLHF
TRBD2,TRBV5-1,TRBJ2-7,.,TGCGCCAGCAGCTTGGCCCTGGGCGGGGGAAAGGGCGAGCAGTACTTC,CASSLALGGGKGEQYF
.,TRBV11-3,TRBJ2-1,.,TGTGCCAGCAGCTTATCAGGGAATGAGCAGTTCTTC,CASSLSGNEQFF
.,TRBV11-2,TRBJ1-5,.,TGTGCCAGCAGCTTAGGCCGGGGGTTTCGCAGAGATAGCAATCAGCCCCAGCATTTT,CASSLGRGFRRDSNQPQHF
.,TRBV5-5,TRBJ1-2,.,TGTGCCAGCAGTCCGGACGGGGTTTGGTATGGCTACACCTTC,CASSPDGVWYGYTF
.,TRBV3-1/TRBV3-2,TRBJ2-7,.,TGTGCCAGCAGCCAGGATCCTGACGGGGGTGGGTACGAGCAGTACTTC,CASSQDPDGGGYEQYF
.,TRBV10-1,TRBJ2-3,few,TGCGCCAGCAGTGAGGTACGGGCGCGGGTCACAGATACGCAGTATTTT,CASSEVRARVTDTQYF
.,TRBV3-1/TRBV3-2,TRBJ2-5,.,TGTGCCAGCAGCCGATATGGAGAAACCCAGTACTTC,CASSRYGETQYF
.,TRBV9,TRBJ1-6,.,TGTGCCAGCAGCGTGGGTCAGGTAGATTCACCCCTCCACTTT,CASSVGQVDSPLHF
TRBD1,TRBV7-9,TRBJ1-4,.,TGTGCCAGCAGCTTAACGACAGGGGAAAATGAAAAACTGTTTTTT,CASSLTTGENEKLFF
.,TRBV28,TRBJ1-4,.,TGTGCCAGCAGGGGACTTGCAACTAATGAAAAACTGTTTTTT,CASRGLATNEKLFF
TRBD1,TRBV9,TRBJ1-1,.,TGTGCCAGCAGCGTAGGAGGGATAGGGACAGTAAGAGCTTTCTTT,CASSVGGIGTVRAFF
TRBD1,TRBV7-2,TRBJ1-1,.,TGTGCCAGCAGCCCACAGGGGACGGGCACTGAAGCTTTCTTT,CASSPQGTGTEAFF
.,TRBV5-1,TRBJ1-3,.,TGCGCCAGCAGCTTGGAGGGAGGGACTGGAAACACCATATATTTT,CASSLEGGTGNTIYF
.,TRBV18,TRBJ1-5,.,TGTGCCAGCTCACCAGCGGGGCCCGGGAGCAATCAGCCCCAGCATTTT,CASSPAGPGSNQPQHF
.,TRBV9,TRBJ1-1,.,TGTGCCAGCAGCCTGGAGCGAGGCACTGAAGCTTTCTTT,CASSLERGTEAFF
.,TRBV5-4,TRBJ1-5,.,TGTGCCAGCAGCTTCGACATGAATCAGCCCCAGCATTTT,CASSFDMNQPQHF